A single T cell receptor beta chain is shown here with its context. Source study methods: Counts of nucleated cells, estimated from reference gene primer amplification, were obtained. Profiled with immunoSEQ multiplex PCR; TCRdb holds only in-frame clones, not every one. V and J calls and clone size come straight from that table; D and trimming were deduced from the DNA. There are about 130,000 clones in the sample; 85% to 90% occur only once, and 3.5% to 5% lies in the top ten. This record belongs to a study of blood T cell repertoires in COVID-19. Overall study: Sites in the United States, Italy and Spain provided acute and convalescent COVID-19 samples. PBMCs, B-cell-depleted T cells, or T cells were the source of the cDNA or gDNA that made up the material.

Germline CDR1 is SNHLY and CDR2 is FYNNEI. Trimming cost V 5 bases and J 2 bases, with 9 bases left between them. CDR3 length equals 13 residues. This sequence was found in a human donor in a cohort sampled during active COVID-19. Specimen: peripheral blood. This rearrangement joins TRBV2 to TRBJ1-2, with D possibly being TRBD1 (6 bases). The CDR3 bases are TGTGCCAGCAGTCACAGGGAGAACTATGGCTACACCTTC. Translating gives CASSHRENYGYTF.